This record looks at one T cell receptor (beta chain) sequence and its context. The target of this receptor is not known. Libraries were prepared through the immunoSEQ multiplex PCR assay. For the multiplex PCR, a mixture combining 60 forward primers for TCR Vbeta segments and 13 reverse primers for TCR Jbeta segments was used. The CDR3 region of rearranged TCR beta genes was amplified from genomic DNA with a multiplex PCR assay. Amplified TCR beta libraries were sequenced as 87-base-pair reads on the Illumina HiSeq System. In the authors' own workflow: A later analysis tallied about 77 million unique TCR beta chains across the approximately 670 repertoires, and around 9.9 million of those chains were shared by two or more donors. Raw reads were error-corrected and collapsed into unique sequences with a nearest-neighbor algorithm that merged closely related sequences to remove PCR and sequencing errors. Alignment of CDR3 sequences to IMGT reference sequences was used to assign V, D and J gene segments. For a sequence to be retained, a match of at least six nucleotides to both a V gene segment and a J gene segment was required. Rearrangements were classified as productive when the CDR3 lacked stop codons and remained in frame with V and J, and all other rearrangements were classified as non-productive. Following IMGT convention, CDR3 was defined as the stretch from the second conserved V-encoded cysteine to the conserved J-encoded phenylalanine. Sequences without an unambiguous match to a single V gene segment were excluded from the earlier analysis of 450 to 750 of the donors. An earlier analysis of some 500 of the donors classified V segments as functional when productive rearrangements were above 56.7% and as segregating when the standard deviation between donors was above 5%. To diagnose cytomegalovirus status from the catalog of TCR beta chain sequences, a statistical classification framework was built. In a later analysis, TCR nucleotide sequences were compared against IMGT/GENE-DB human TR gene sequences so that V and J genes could be assigned. The TCRdist pipeline was used in a later analysis to assign CDR3 sequences and most-parsimonious VDJ recombination scenarios. In a later analysis, every TCR beta chain was defined by the combination of its CDR3 amino acid sequence and its V-gene family, and reads without a unique V-gene family were dropped. To address suspected cross-contamination and a sequencing artifact, a later analysis removed around 590 highly shared, low-generation-probability nucleotide sequences. In a later analysis, a clonal expansion index for each public chain was calculated from normalized within-repertoire ranks of inferred template counts. In a later analysis, generation probabilities were computed using a VDJ recombination model fitted to out-of-frame rearrangements, and the results were checked against IGoR. A later analysis scored TCR-TCR, TCR-HLA and TCR-CMV co-occurrence with hypergeometric tests, applying a repertoire-size bias correction to TCR pairs. A later analysis estimated false discovery rates by permuting HLA or CMV assignments 20 times. In a later analysis, co-occurring TCRs were grouped using DBSCAN, and TCRdist sequence similarity was added for clustering within HLA-allele-positive subsets. For co-occurrence clustering, repertoires with fewer than 30,000 or more than 120,000 public chains were excluded, along with a handful of repertoires with anomalous nucleotide sharing. TCRdb provides this immuneACCESS table in a form limited to in-frame rearrangements. Some clones are lacking; in checked studies, under half of them reflect an unresolved V gene, and why the rest are absent is not known. V and J calls and clone size follow that table, whereas D and trimming were derived from the DNA. The sample table includes around 130,000 clones. In total, the top ten clones hold 2% of the sample.

This record comes from a study of cytomegalovirus exposure and HLA in healthy donors (dated by TCRdb to about 2017). Regarding the study in general: An earlier analysis of approximately 590 of the donors reported approximately 290 Gb of sequence data and around 120 million unique TCR beta sequences from some 180 million T cells. Among 300 to 500 genotyped donors of the cohort, an average of roughly 230,000 unique TCR beta nucleotide sequences was sequenced per donor, of which about 20% were non-productive. A later analysis re-analyzed previously published TCR beta repertoires from roughly 600 donors and added high-resolution HLA genotyping to study TCR occurrence patterns. The number of donors typed differed by locus, with 629-630 for A, B, C, DRB1 and DQB1, around 560 for DQA1, approximately 570 for DPA1, and under 490 for DPB1. Genome-wide SNP genotypes for about 60% of the roughly 670 donors were used in a later genetic analysis, which treated that subset as a discovery cohort. The aim of the study was to test whether cataloging public T cell receptors could identify signatures of past pathogen exposure. About 5 DR-DQ haplotypes were handled as single units for association and clustering, since linkage in the cohort was strong. Donor age, sex, ethnicity and CMV serostatus were collected together with the repertoire data. About 300 gigabases of sequencing data and tens of millions of unique TCR sequences made up an early release that covered approximately 620 HLA-typed donors. Both class I and class II loci were covered by HLA typing, at four-digit resolution. To predict cytomegalovirus infection status, the study brought together high-throughput TCR immunosequencing, statistical association of individual TCRs with disease status, and machine learning. In the later analysis, no new phenotypic data were used to find candidate immune exposures; instead, reliance was placed on TCR beta sequences and their occurrence across donors. Besides the first cohort of around 700 subjects, a separate validation cohort made up of 120 different subjects was used. Among the roughly 400 genotyped donors, 81% belonged to the genetic ancestry cluster associated with self-reported Caucasian donors. An earlier analysis of a few hundred of the donors applied high-throughput TCR beta sequencing to assess whether each TCR beta V gene segment acted as functional or pseudogenic. The study profiled the T cell repertoires of about 640 subjects by immunosequencing and related them to cytomegalovirus serostatus. All discovery cohort repertoires had been generated using a single sequencing platform.

The cohort was made up of several hundred healthy bone marrow donors. Cohort members were all nominally healthy when sampled, although unrecorded immune exposures were likely present. The donor tested CMV seronegative and was one of the 352 seronegative cohort members. A peripheral blood sample was provided by each donor, and peripheral blood mononuclear cells were used for TCR beta sequencing. Genomic DNA extraction from the blood cell samples was performed with the Qiagen DNeasy Blood Extraction Kit. General study outcomes and caveats: A total of about 180 TCR beta chains were listed by the study as associated with cytomegalovirus. Most CMV-associated TCR beta chains appeared to be HLA-restricted in a later analysis, and the HLA associations seemed to be driven largely by CMV exposure. According to a later genetic analysis, donors in an Asian-associated ancestry cluster had fewer N-insertions in productive TCRs than the roughly 660-donor mean. When HLA alleles, especially DR and DQ, strongly co-occurred, attributing TCR associations to individual alleles was difficult. The 87-base-pair reads could not distinguish some IMGT-functional V segments, including TRBV6-2 and TRBV6-3, so those segments were excluded. In a later analysis, HLA-associated TCR beta chains showed more clonal expansion and lower generation probabilities than non-associated chains that were equally common. In a later analysis, the rate of TCR association differed among HLA loci, with DRB1 alleles having the most associated TCRs and HLA-C alleles having the fewest. A few of the identified cytomegalovirus-associated TCR beta chains were confirmed in vitro to be specific for cytomegalovirus antigens. The presence/absence analyses assumed that sequencing depth was roughly uniform across donors, and that assumption may not be true. The sequencing pipeline was judged likely to have produced a cluster of highly shared sequence variants as a technical artifact. The only immune exposure information available for the cohort was CMV serostatus. Linkage disequilibrium might explain the correlated functional status among segregating V segments, but an unknown experimental factor could not be excluded. A further reported finding was that TCR beta sequences accurately predicted the HLA-A and HLA-B alleles for most subjects in the first cohort. In a later analysis, several top co-occurrence clusters were reported to appear linked to parvovirus B19, influenza, CMV and Epstein-Barr virus. In a later genetic analysis, a missense DCLRE1C variant was associated with V-gene and J-gene trimming of TCR beta chains, and the association was replicated in an independent cohort. Cytomegalovirus status was reported to be diagnosed by the classifier with high specificity and sensitivity in both the original and validation cohorts. The authors suggested that the approach could potentially be generalized to other disease states and immunological phenotypes. Only TCR beta chains were sequenced in this cohort, and the absence of alpha or paired-chain data limited detectable features. In an earlier analysis of around 600 of the donors, most TCR beta V segments were observed in productive rearrangements about 87% or about 30% of the time, broadly matching IMGT annotations. Most TCR sequences were observed very rarely across donors, whereas some public TCRs were present in many individuals. HLA typing was unavailable for some donors at each locus, so association tests used only the typed subset. The earlier analysis of about 600 of the donors excluded around 17 rarely observed V segments, including chromosome 9 orphons, because counts were too low. A later analysis associated 15,000 or so TCR beta sequences with specific HLA alleles at a false discovery rate of 0.05.

The germline V gene yields SGHAT for CDR1 and FQNNGV for CDR2. Germline trimming: 4 bases from V, 9 bases from J; junction bases outside gene matches: 8. From the cysteine through the phenylalanine, the CDR3 covers 15 amino acids. Left in the record is the CDR3 DNA by itself, 45 bases read in frame from the first base. The chain is encoded by TRBV11-2 joined to TRBJ2-1, and 11 bases in between align with TRBD1. The sequence was collected from a woman aged 55-69 years in good health and CMV-seronegative. Sequencing used PBMCs. DNA sequence: TGTGCCAGCAGCTGGGGACAGGGGGGAACGGCTGAGCAGTTCTTC. The translation is CASSWGQGGTAEQFF.